This T cell receptor (beta chain) was profiled in a study of blood T cell repertoires in COVID-19. TCRdb keeps only in-frame clones here, not all; method: immunoSEQ multiplex PCR. This sample has roughly 76,000 clones, with roughly three quarters found just once. The V gene's germline CDR1 is MDHEN and CDR2 SYDVKM. The length of the CDR3 is 12 residues. The ends were cut back, 8 bases at V and 2 bases at J, with 7 bases in the middle. This rearrangement joins TRBV28 to TRBJ1-5; no firm D call. This receptor was taken from a man between 65 and 85 years old with acute or convalescent COVID-19. Sequenced sample: peripheral blood. CDR3 protein: CASLSGNQPQHF. In nucleotides, the CDR3 is TGTGCCAGCCTCAGCGGCAATCAGCCCCAGCATTTT.